The rows below give T cell receptor beta chains drawn from one sample of a study of shared clonotypes between healthy human individuals. Sequencing was performed with immunoSEQ multiplex PCR; in TCRdb, only in-frame clones are kept and a portion is missing. The repertoire holds about a million clones, with roughly 80% as singletons. Sequenced material: memory CD4+ T cells sorted from blood. Source of these receptors: a man in his late teens or twenties in good health. CDR3s include the opening cysteine and the closing phenylalanine or tryptophan. The D gene is left open where the match is weak. The size field is filled for only some rows; it gives once, few, many or a size class.

CDR3 DNA: TGTGCCAGCAGCAACGGGCCACCAAAGTACGAGCAGTACTTC
CDR3 protein: CASSNGPPKYEQYF
V gene: TRBV21-1
clone size: once
J gene: TRBJ2-7
D gene: .

CDR3 DNA: TGTGCCAGCAGCCAAGGGGCCCAAAGTAAGCAGTATTTT
CDR3 protein: CASSQGAQSKQYF
V gene: TRBV14
clone size: .
J gene: TRBJ2-3
D gene: .

CDR3 DNA: TGCAGTGCTTCAGGGGAAACTGAAGCTTTCTTT
CDR3 protein: CSASGETEAFF
V gene: TRBV20-1
clone size: .
J gene: TRBJ1-1
D gene: .

CDR3 DNA: TGTGCTAGCAGGGGTCTCGGGTTAGGGGAGACCCAGTACTTC
CDR3 protein: CASRGLGLGETQYF
V gene: TRBV7-7
clone size: .
J gene: TRBJ2-5
D gene: .

CDR3 DNA: TGTGCCAGCAGCCTCCTTATGGGGACTAGCGGCACAGATACGCAGTATTTT
CDR3 protein: CASSLLMGTSGTDTQYF
V gene: TRBV7-6
clone size: .
J gene: TRBJ2-3
D gene: TRBD2

CDR3 DNA: TGTGCCAGCAGCTTGGGTAGCGGGAATGATGAGCAGTTCTTC
CDR3 protein: CASSLGSGNDEQFF
V gene: TRBV7-2
clone size: .
J gene: TRBJ2-1
D gene: TRBD2

CDR3 DNA: TGTGCCCTCCTGGAGGTAGCGGGAAGTACCGGGGAGCTGTTTTTT
CDR3 protein: CALLEVAGSTGELFF
V gene: TRBV7-6
clone size: .
J gene: TRBJ2-2
D gene: TRBD2

CDR3 DNA: TGCAGCGTTCTAAGCGACACCTACGAGCAGTACTTC
CDR3 protein: CSVLSDTYEQYF
V gene: TRBV29-1
clone size: .
J gene: TRBJ2-7
D gene: .

CDR3 DNA: TGTGCCAGCAGCTCGACCACTAGCGGGACCCGCGGGACCGGGGAGCTGTTTTTT
CDR3 protein: CASSSTTSGTRGTGELFF
V gene: TRBV5-6
clone size: .
J gene: TRBJ2-2
D gene: TRBD2

CDR3 DNA: TGCGCCAGCAGCCCGGGACTAGCCAGCTACGAGCAGTACTTC
CDR3 protein: CASSPGLASYEQYF
V gene: TRBV5-1
clone size: .
J gene: TRBJ2-7
D gene: TRBD2

CDR3 DNA: TGTGCCAGCAGCTTGACAGTTGGCAATCAGCCCCAGCATTTT
CDR3 protein: CASSLTVGNQPQHF
V gene: TRBV7-2
clone size: .
J gene: TRBJ1-5
D gene: .

CDR3 DNA: TGTGCCAGCAGGCCTACCGGGCCAGGGGCAAAAGAAAAACTGTTTTTT
CDR3 protein: CASRPTGPGAKEKLFF
V gene: TRBV28
clone size: .
J gene: TRBJ1-4
D gene: .

CDR3 DNA: TGCGCCAGCAGCCAACACCCTCCCGAGGGGCTAGGAAATGGTGAGCAGTTCTTC
CDR3 protein: CASSQHPPEGLGNGEQFF
V gene: TRBV4-1
clone size: .
J gene: TRBJ2-1
D gene: .

CDR3 DNA: TGTGCCAGCAGCCAAGAGGTCAAATACAATGAGCAGTTCTTC
CDR3 protein: CASSQEVKYNEQFF
V gene: TRBV14
clone size: .
J gene: TRBJ2-1
D gene: .

CDR3 DNA: TGCGCCAGCAGCCAGGGGACAGGGTACACTGAGACCCAGTACTTC
CDR3 protein: CASSQGTGYTETQYF
V gene: TRBV4-1
clone size: .
J gene: TRBJ2-5
D gene: TRBD1

CDR3 DNA: TGCGCCAGCAGCTACGGACCCGGCGGGGAGCTGTTTTTT
CDR3 protein: CASSYGPGGELFF
V gene: TRBV5-1
clone size: .
J gene: TRBJ2-2
D gene: .

CDR3 DNA: TGTGCCAGCCTCCTCAGGACAGGGGGGACTGAAGCTTTCTTT
CDR3 protein: CASLLRTGGTEAFF
V gene: TRBV2
clone size: .
J gene: TRBJ1-1
D gene: TRBD1

CDR3 DNA: TGTGCCTGGAGTGGTGGATTTGGGGGACAGCCCCAGCATTTT
CDR3 protein: CAWSGGFGGQPQHF
V gene: TRBV30
clone size: .
J gene: TRBJ1-5
D gene: .

CDR3 DNA: TGTGCCTGGATCCAATCGGGACTGGCACGGAATGAGCAGTTCTTC
CDR3 protein: CAWIQSGLARNEQFF
V gene: TRBV30
clone size: once
J gene: TRBJ2-1
D gene: .

CDR3 DNA: TGTGCCAGCAGCTTGTTCGACAGGGCCGAAGCTTTCTTT
CDR3 protein: CASSLFDRAEAFF
V gene: TRBV7-9
clone size: .
J gene: TRBJ1-1
D gene: TRBD1

CDR3 DNA: TGTGCCAGCAGCTTTCGGACAGTGTCCTACGAGCAGTACTTC
CDR3 protein: CASSFRTVSYEQYF
V gene: TRBV7-2
clone size: .
J gene: TRBJ2-7
D gene: .

CDR3 DNA: TGTGCCATCAGTGACGGGTACGAGCAGTACTTC
CDR3 protein: CAISDGYEQYF
V gene: TRBV10-3
clone size: few
J gene: TRBJ2-7
D gene: .

CDR3 DNA: TGTGCCAGCAGCGTAGGCATCCTCTCCTACGAGCAGTACTTC
CDR3 protein: CASSVGILSYEQYF
V gene: TRBV9
clone size: once
J gene: TRBJ2-7
D gene: .

CDR3 DNA: TGTGCCAGCAGCTTTTCGACAGGCGCGAACACCGGGGAGCTGTTTTTT
CDR3 protein: CASSFSTGANTGELFF
V gene: TRBV5-5
clone size: .
J gene: TRBJ2-2
D gene: .

CDR3 DNA: TGTGCCAGCAGCCCCCGACTAGCGGGAGGCCCTTACGAGCAGTACTTC
CDR3 protein: CASSPRLAGGPYEQYF
V gene: TRBV9
clone size: .
J gene: TRBJ2-7
D gene: TRBD2

CDR3 DNA: TGTGCCAGCAGGATAGGGCAGGATACGCAGTATTTT
CDR3 protein: CASRIGQDTQYF
V gene: TRBV6-5
clone size: few
J gene: TRBJ2-3
D gene: .

CDR3 DNA: TGTGCCAGCAGCCTCGGACAGGGCCCCACAGATACGCAGTATTTT
CDR3 protein: CASSLGQGPTDTQYF
V gene: TRBV6-1
clone size: .
J gene: TRBJ2-3
D gene: TRBD1

CDR3 DNA: TGTGCCAGCAGTGCGGGAGTGACCTACGAGCAGTACTTC
CDR3 protein: CASSAGVTYEQYF
V gene: TRBV2
clone size: .
J gene: TRBJ2-7
D gene: .

CDR3 DNA: TGTGCCAGCAGTGAACAGAGCTCCTACAATGAGCAGTTCTTC
CDR3 protein: CASSEQSSYNEQFF
V gene: TRBV2
clone size: .
J gene: TRBJ2-1
D gene: .